This T cell receptor beta chain was recorded in a study of regulatory T cells in long-lasting Graves disease (dated by TCRdb to the early 2020s). For context, the study as a whole: Persistent Graves' disease meant more than 5 years of antithyroid drug treatment with TSH receptor autoantibodies that stayed positive. The study was conducted in China and was registered as a clinical trial. Persistent Graves' disease patients in the clinical cohort had taken antithyroid drugs for 9 to 11 years on average. TCR sequencing covered 13 persistent and about 20 newly diagnosed Graves' disease patients, 33 samples in total. Patients with persistent Graves' disease were compared with patients with newly diagnosed Graves' disease using TCR sequencing and RNA sequencing of peripheral blood.

Overall study results and their limits: Sequencing and analysis were restricted to the TCR beta chain. Persistent disease showed preferential use of TRBV28, TRBJ1-2 and TRBJ2-5, whereas newly diagnosed disease favored TRBV20-1 and TRBJ2-1. As a limitation, the authors acknowledged that the small sample size may reduce accuracy. Patients with persistent disease shared more public clonotypes (approximately 2,500) than newly diagnosed patients did (966). Compared with newly diagnosed patients, persistent Graves' disease patients had lower TCR Shannon entropy and fewer highly expanded clones, which suggests clonal expansion. The study examined only peripheral blood because the primary lesion, thyroid tissue, could not be accessed.

Library preparation employed multiplex PCR. TCRdb records Illumina HiSeq 4000 as the sequencer. iRepertoire HTBI primers and Arm-PCR amplification of CDR3 regions were used to construct TCR beta libraries. Gel purification was performed on PCR products prior to sequencing. In the original analysis: Across samples, 55 to 80 TRBV and 14 TRBJ segments were identified and used for gene usage analysis of CDR3 amino acid clonotypes. COPE and FqMerger were used to merge the filtered high-quality paired reads into contigs. BLAST was used to align contigs to the IMGT TRBV, TRBD and TRBJ reference genes, and CDR3 was defined following IMGT. Highly expanded clones were defined as clonotypes with a frequency above 0.1%. Shannon entropy served as the measure of repertoire diversity, while the Gini coefficient captured V-J evenness. Public clonotypes were defined as clonotypes shared by more than one individual. TCRdb trimmed the raw reads at Q25, called clones with MiXCR and kept productive beta chains. Rows are combined by CDR3 protein, so each entry shows the most common genes and DNA. These V and J calls rely on TCRdb rather than the paper's analysis. Within this sample are more than 300,000 distinct CDR3 sequences, with roughly 23% of them counted one time only. Under 35% of the sample is taken by the ten largest.

This specimen's time point label, interpreted: persistent/refractory GD, antithyroid drugs over 5 years with positive TRAb. RNA was extracted from PBMCs in TRIzol for both TCR sequencing and RNA sequencing. The diagnosis of Graves' disease followed American Thyroid Association guidelines. Recruitment of patients was carried out at an endocrinology department in Xi'an, China. Each patient gave about 8.1 milliliters of peripheral blood, collected in an EDTA anticoagulant tube. Ficoll Paque Plus density gradient separation was used to isolate PBMCs, and no further T cell sorting was done. An Agilent 2100 Bioanalyzer and agarose gel were used to check RNA quality, while a NanoDrop 2000 measured RNA concentration. This clonotype came up many times. Its recognized antigen is unknown. No per-base quality is available; no much larger clone lies one base away. The germline V gene yields SGHRS for CDR1 and YFSETQ for CDR2. The CDR3 covers 13 residues, taking in both the cysteine and the phenylalanine. Only the CDR3 DNA stays, 39 bases, in frame from base 1. V and J lose 2 bases and 3 bases, and a span of 8 bases separates them.

The TCR originated in a woman aged 40 to 49 with Graves disease. Donor details come from another sample of the same person, matched by shared clones. The source was peripheral blood mononuclear cells (PBMCs), collected when the disease was refractory, from a patient treated with antithyroid drugs. Recombination connected TRBV5-1 to TRBJ1-1, with TRBD1 perhaps the D gene, on 6 matching bases. The DNA is TGCGCCAGCAGCTTTAAGGGGGACACTGAAGCTTTCTTT. It is translated as CASSFKGDTEAFF.